This is a list of T cell receptor beta chains from one sample in a study of cytomegalovirus exposure and HLA in healthy donors. Only in-frame clones appear in the TCRdb table, and some are missing; sequencing was by immunoSEQ multiplex PCR. This sample has approximately 76,000 clones; 65% to 80% occur once, and the top ten carry more than 2%. Source material: PBMCs. The source is a man aged 25-40 years in good health and CMV-seronegative. The CDR3 runs from the conserved cysteine through the conserved F or W. Each record gives: D gene, V gene, clone size, J gene, CDR3 DNA, CDR3 protein. A D gene is named only where the DNA matches it firmly. Rows give clone size only sometimes, using once, few, many, or a class for an expanded clone.

NA	TRBV7-9	NA	TRBJ2-1	TGTGCCAGCAGCTCCCCCAACAGGTACAATGAGCAGTTCTTC	CASSSPNRYNEQFF
TRBD1	TRBV5-8	once	TRBJ2-7	TGTGCCAGCAGCTTTTTATACGTAAGGGACAGGGCCTACGAGCAGTACTTC	CASSFLYVRDRAYEQYF
TRBD1	TRBV28	NA	TRBJ1-2	TGTGCCAGACAGTTTGCCTATTCGACAGGGATTAACTATGGCTACACCTTC	CARQFAYSTGINYGYTF
NA	TRBV27	NA	TRBJ2-3	TGTGCCAGCAGAGCCCTTAGCAGATCCACAGATACGCAGTATTTT	CASRALSRSTDTQYF
NA	TRBV19	NA	TRBJ2-1	TGTGCCAGTAGTATTGGAGGGCCCTACAATGAGCAGTTCTTC	CASSIGGPYNEQFF
NA	TRBV7-9	NA	TRBJ1-1	TGTGCCAGCAGCTTAGAAGGGCCAGGGTCCACTGAAGCTTTCTTT	CASSLEGPGSTEAFF
TRBD2	TRBV4-1	few	TRBJ2-2	TGCGCCAGCAGCCAGGGACTAGCGGGATTGAGGACCGGGGAGCTGTTTTTT	CASSQGLAGLRTGELFF
NA	TRBV28	NA	TRBJ2-1	TGTGCCAGCAGTTTCCCCTCCCGGAGCGGAGGTGAGCAGTTCTTC	CASSFPSRSGGEQFF
TRBD2	TRBV6-6	NA	TRBJ2-5	TGTGCCAGCAGGCCCGATCCTAGCGGGACACGGGAGCAGTACTTC	CASRPDPSGTREQYF
TRBD1	TRBV7-2	NA	TRBJ1-5	TGTGCCAGCAGCTTAGGCACCAGGGGGGGCAATCAGCCCCAGCATTTT	CASSLGTRGGNQPQHF
TRBD2	TRBV19	NA	TRBJ2-2	TGTGCCAGTAGTACCGGGACTAGCGGGAGAGCCGGGGAGCTGTTTTTT	CASSTGTSGRAGELFF
TRBD1	TRBV7-2	NA	TRBJ1-1	TGTGCCAGCAGCGGCACAGGGGGCATCACTGAAGCTTTCTTT	CASSGTGGITEAFF
TRBD1	TRBV2	NA	TRBJ2-5	TGTGCCAGCAGCGCAGGACAGGGACGGGTAGAGACCCAGTACTTC	CASSAGQGRVETQYF
NA	TRBV19	once	TRBJ2-2	TGTGCCAGTAGTATTATCAGGAACACCGGGGAGCTGTTTTTT	CASSIIRNTGELFF
NA	TRBV25-1	NA	TRBJ2-2	TGTGCCAGCAGGGGGGCGGGGGAACCGAACACCGGGGAGCTGTTTTTT	CASRGAGEPNTGELFF
NA	TRBV7-8	once	TRBJ2-7	TGTGCCAGCAGCTCCCAACAGGGCAGCTACGAGCAGTACTTC	CASSSQQGSYEQYF
NA	TRBV5-1	NA	TRBJ1-1	TGCGCCAGCAGCTTGGATCAGGGTAACACTGAAGCTTTCTTT	CASSLDQGNTEAFF
NA	TRBV5-1	NA	TRBJ2-3	TGCGCCAGCTGCGATACGACAGATACGCAGTATTTT	CASCDTTDTQYF
NA	TRBV19	NA	TRBJ2-3	TGTGCCAGTAGTATAGGGCTGGCAGATACGCAGTATTTT	CASSIGLADTQYF
TRBD2	TRBV4-1	NA	TRBJ2-1	TGCGCCAGCAGCCAAGATGACGGACTAGCGGGGGGGAACAATGAGCAGTTCTTC	CASSQDDGLAGGNNEQFF
NA	TRBV5-1	NA	TRBJ1-2	TGCGCCAGCAGCTTGGGTTCAAGGGGTTATGGCTACACCTTC	CASSLGSRGYGYTF
NA	TRBV9	NA	TRBJ2-5	TGTGCCAGCAGCGTAGGCAGGGGAGCAGGCTTGGGGTTGGGGGAGACCCAGTACTTC	CASSVGRGAGLGLGETQYF
NA	TRBV29-1	NA	TRBJ2-2	TGCAGCGTTGATCCCGGTATCGGGGAGCTGTTTTTT	CSVDPGIGELFF
TRBD1	TRBV18	NA	TRBJ1-1	TGTGCCAGCTCACCCCAGGACAGGGGAGCCCCGGGGTACAGTGAAGCTTTCTTT	CASSPQDRGAPGYSEAFF
TRBD1	TRBV9	NA	TRBJ2-1	TGTGCCAGCAGCTCCCCCCGGGACAGGGCCTCCAATGAGCAGTTCTTC	CASSSPRDRASNEQFF